This T cell receptor (beta chain) was captured by sequencing in a study of blood T cell repertoires in COVID-19. On the study more broadly: Researchers got acute and convalescent COVID-19 samples from the United States, Italy and Spain. PBMCs, B-cell-depleted T cells, or T cells provided the cDNA or gDNA that made up the material.

Participants spanned ages roughly 18 to 90 years and resided in 24 US areas. Cohort 3 donors counted as recovered after two negative PCRs, clearance, or resolved symptoms. V lost 4 bases, J lost 5 bases, and 31 bases lay in between. Per the germline V gene, CDR1 is SGHRS and CDR2 is YFSETQ. The CDR3 extends over 20 amino acids. The assay was immunoSEQ multiplex PCR, and TCRdb's table has in-frame clones only and misses some. Of roughly 300,000 clones in the sample, 75% to 90% were seen once. The sequencing input was PBMCs or T cells enriched from blood (not recorded which). This chain uses TRBV5-1 with TRBJ1-5, with a tentative D call TRBD1 (6 bases). The origin of this receptor is a woman aged 50 to 60 who had recovered from COVID-19. The CDR3 coding sequence is TGCGCCAGCAGCCCTTTTGGGGAGGGGGGAATTTCCTGGGTGGATCAGCCCCAGCATTTT. This sequence encodes CASSPFGEGGISWVDQPQHF.